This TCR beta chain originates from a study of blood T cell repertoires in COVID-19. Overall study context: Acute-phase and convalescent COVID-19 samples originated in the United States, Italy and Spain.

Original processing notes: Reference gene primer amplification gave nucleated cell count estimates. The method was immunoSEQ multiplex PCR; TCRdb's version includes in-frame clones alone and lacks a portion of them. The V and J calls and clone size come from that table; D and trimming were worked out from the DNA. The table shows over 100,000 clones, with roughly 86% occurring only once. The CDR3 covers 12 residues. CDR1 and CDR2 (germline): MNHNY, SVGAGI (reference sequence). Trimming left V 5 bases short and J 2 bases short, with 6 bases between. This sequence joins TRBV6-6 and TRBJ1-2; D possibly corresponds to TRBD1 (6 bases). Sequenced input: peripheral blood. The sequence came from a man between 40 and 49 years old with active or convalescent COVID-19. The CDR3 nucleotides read TGTGCCAGCAGTGGACAGAACTATGGCTACACCTTC. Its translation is CASSGQNYGYTF.